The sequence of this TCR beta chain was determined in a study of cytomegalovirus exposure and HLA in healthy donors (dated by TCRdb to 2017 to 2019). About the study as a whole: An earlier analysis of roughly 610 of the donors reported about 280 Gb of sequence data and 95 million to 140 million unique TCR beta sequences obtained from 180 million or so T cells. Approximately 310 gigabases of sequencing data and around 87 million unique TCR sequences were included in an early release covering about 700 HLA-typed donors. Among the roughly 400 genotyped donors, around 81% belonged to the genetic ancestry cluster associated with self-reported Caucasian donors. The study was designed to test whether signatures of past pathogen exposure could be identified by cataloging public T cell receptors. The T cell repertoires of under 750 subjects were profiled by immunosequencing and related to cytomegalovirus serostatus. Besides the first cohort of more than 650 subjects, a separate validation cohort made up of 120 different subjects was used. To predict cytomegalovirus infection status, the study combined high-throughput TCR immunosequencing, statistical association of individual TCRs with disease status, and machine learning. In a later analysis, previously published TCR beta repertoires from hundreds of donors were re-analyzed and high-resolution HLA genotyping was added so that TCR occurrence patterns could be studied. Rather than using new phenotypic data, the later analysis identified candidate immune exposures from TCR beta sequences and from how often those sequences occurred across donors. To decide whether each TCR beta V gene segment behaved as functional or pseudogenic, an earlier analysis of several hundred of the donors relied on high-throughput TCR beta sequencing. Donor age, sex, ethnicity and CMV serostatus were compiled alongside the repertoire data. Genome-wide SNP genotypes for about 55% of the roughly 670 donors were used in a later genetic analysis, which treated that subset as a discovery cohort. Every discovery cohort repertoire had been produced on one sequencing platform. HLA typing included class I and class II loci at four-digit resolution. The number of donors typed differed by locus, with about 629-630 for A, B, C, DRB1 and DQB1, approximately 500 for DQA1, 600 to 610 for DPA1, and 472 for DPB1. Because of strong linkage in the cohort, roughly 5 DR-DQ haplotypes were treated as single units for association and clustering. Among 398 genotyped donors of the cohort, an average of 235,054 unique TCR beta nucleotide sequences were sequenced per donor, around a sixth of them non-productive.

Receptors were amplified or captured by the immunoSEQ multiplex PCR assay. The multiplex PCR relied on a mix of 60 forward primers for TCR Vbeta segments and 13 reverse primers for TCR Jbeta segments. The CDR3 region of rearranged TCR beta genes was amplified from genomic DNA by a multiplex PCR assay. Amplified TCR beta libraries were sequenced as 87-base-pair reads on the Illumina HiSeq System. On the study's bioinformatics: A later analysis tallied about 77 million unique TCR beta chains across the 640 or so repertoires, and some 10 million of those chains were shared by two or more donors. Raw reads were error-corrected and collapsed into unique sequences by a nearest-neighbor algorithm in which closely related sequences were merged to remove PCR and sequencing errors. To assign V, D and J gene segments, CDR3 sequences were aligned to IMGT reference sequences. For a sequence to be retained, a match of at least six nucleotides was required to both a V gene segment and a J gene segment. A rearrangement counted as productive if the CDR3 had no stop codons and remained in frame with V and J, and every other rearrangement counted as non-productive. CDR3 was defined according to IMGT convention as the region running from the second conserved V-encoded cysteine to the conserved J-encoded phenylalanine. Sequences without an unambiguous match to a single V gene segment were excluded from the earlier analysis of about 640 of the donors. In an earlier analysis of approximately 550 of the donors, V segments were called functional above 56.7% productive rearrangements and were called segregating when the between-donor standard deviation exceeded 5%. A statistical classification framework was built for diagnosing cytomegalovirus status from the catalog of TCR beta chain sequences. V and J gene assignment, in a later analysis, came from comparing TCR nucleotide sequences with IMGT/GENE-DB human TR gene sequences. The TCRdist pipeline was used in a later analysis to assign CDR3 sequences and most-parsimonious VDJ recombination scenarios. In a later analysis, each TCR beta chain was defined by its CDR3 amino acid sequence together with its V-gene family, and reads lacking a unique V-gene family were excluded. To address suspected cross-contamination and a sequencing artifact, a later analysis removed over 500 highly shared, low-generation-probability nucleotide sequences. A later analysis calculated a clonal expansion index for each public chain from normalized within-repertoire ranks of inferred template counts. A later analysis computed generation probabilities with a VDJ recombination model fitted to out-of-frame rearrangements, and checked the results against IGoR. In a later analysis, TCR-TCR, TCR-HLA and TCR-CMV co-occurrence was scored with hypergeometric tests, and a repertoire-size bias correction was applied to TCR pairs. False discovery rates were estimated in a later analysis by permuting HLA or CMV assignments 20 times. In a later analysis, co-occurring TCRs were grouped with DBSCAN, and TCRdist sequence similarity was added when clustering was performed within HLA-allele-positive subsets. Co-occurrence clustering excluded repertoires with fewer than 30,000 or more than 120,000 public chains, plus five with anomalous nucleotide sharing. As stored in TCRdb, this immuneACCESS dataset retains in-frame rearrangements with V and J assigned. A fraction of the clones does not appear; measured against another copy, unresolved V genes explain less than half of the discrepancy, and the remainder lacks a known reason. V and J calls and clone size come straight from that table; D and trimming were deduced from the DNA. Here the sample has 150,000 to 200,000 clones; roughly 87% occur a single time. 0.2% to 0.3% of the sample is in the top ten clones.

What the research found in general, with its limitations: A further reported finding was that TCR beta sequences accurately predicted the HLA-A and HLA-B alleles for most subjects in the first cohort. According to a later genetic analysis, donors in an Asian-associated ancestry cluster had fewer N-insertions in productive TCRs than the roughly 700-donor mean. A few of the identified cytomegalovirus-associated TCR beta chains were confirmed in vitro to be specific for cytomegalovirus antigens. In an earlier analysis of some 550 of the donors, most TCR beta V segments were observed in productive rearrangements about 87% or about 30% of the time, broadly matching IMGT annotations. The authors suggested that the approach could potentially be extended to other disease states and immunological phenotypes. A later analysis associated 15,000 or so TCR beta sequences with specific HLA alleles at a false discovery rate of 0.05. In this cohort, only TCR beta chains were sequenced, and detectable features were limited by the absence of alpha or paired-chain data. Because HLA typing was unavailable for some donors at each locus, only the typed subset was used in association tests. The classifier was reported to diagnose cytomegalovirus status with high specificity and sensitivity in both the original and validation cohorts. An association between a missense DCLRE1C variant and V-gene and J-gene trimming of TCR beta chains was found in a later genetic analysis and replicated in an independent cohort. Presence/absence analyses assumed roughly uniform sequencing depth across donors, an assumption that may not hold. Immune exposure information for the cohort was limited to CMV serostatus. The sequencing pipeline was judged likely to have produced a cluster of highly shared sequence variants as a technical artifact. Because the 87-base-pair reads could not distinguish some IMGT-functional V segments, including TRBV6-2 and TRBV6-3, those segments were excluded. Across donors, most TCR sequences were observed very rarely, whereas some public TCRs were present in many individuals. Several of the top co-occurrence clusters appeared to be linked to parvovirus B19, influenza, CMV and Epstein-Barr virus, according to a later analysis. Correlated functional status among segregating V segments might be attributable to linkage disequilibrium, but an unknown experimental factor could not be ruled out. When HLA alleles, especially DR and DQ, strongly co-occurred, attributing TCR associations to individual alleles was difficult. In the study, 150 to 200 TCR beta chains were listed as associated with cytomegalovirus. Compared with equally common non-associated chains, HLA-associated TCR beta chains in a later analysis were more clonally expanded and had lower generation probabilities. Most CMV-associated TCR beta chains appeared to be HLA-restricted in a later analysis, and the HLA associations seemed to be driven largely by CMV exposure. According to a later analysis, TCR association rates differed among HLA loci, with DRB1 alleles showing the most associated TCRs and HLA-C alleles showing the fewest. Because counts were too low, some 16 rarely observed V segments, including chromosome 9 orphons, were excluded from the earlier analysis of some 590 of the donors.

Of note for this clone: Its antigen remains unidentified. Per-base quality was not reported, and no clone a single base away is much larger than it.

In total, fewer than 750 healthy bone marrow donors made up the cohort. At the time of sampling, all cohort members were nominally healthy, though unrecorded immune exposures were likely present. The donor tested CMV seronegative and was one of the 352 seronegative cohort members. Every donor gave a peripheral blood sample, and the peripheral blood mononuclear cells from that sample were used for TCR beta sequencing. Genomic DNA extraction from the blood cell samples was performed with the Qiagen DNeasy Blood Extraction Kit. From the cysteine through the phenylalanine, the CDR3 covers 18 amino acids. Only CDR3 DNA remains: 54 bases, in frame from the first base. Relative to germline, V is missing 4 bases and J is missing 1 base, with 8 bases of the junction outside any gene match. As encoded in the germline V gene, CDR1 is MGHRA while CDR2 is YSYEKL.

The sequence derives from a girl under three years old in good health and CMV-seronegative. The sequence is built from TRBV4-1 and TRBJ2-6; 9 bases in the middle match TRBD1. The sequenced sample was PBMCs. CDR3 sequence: CASSPGGQGMSGANVLTF. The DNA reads TGCGCCAGCAGCCCAGGGGGACAGGGTATGTCTGGGGCCAACGTCCTGACTTTC.